A single sample is the source of the 5 T cell receptor beta chains below, sequenced in a study of blood T cell repertoires in COVID-19. Only in-frame clones appear in the TCRdb table, and some are missing; sequencing was by immunoSEQ multiplex PCR. The table includes around 300,000 clones, roughly 85% detected once. The material sequenced was peripheral blood. The receptor source for this set is a woman in her twenties or thirties with active or convalescent COVID-19.

The V call is TRBV6-5, the J call TRBJ1-1, with D hard to call. The CDR3 spans 14 residues. V lost 6 bases and J lost 3, with 14 bases in between. The V gene's germline CDR1 is MNHEY and CDR2 SVGAGI. The CDR3 spells CASSLQNRDTEAFF. The CDR3 coding sequence is TGTGCCAGCAGCCTTCAGAATCGGGACACTGAAGCTTTCTTT.

The chain has TRBV6-2 or TRBV6-3 and TRBJ2-3, with 9 bases lining up with TRBD2. The CDR3 has 15 amino acids. J gave up 4 bases and V 2 bases, and 4 bases lay outside the gene matches. Germline-derived CDR1 and CDR2 are MNHEY and SVGEGT. The CDR3 DNA is TGTGCCAGCAGTTACGGGGTAGCGGGGGCAGATACGCAGTATTTT. Translation gives CASSYGVAGADTQYF.

This clone showed up just once. This CDR3 is CASSENGNEKLFF. CDR3 nucleotide sequence: TGTGCCAGCAGTGAAAACGGTAATGAAAAACTGTTTTTT. The J gene is TRBJ1-4, the V gene TRBV6-1, with D unresolved. The CDR3 totals 13 residues. Trimming removed 2 bases at V and 4 bases at J, with 5 bases between. Germline CDR1 MNHNS, CDR2 SASEGT.

The V call is TRBV6-6, the J call TRBJ1-5, with D tentatively TRBD1 (5 bases). Trimming shortened V by 5 bases and J by 7 bases, and 18 bases separated the two germline ends. The CDR3 runs to 15 residues. Germline V CDR1 and CDR2: MNHNY, SVGAGI (reference sequence). In nucleotides, the CDR3 is TGTGCCAGCAGTCCCAGGGCAGGGACTTGGCAGCCCCAGCATTTT. It specifies CASSPRAGTWQPQHF.

At least ten counts were recorded for this clone. The genes are TRBV27 and TRBJ2-7; perhaps TRBD1 as D (8 bases). V lost 3 bases and J lost 3, with 12 bases in between. CDR1 MNHEY and CDR2 SMNVEV come from the germline V gene (reference sequence). The CDR3 is made up of 14 amino acids. In nucleotides, the CDR3 is TGTGCCAGCAGTTTGGGAGGGACAGGCTACGAGCAGTACTTC. This translates into CASSLGGTGYEQYF.